This TCR beta chain was captured by sequencing in a study of cytomegalovirus exposure and HLA in healthy donors. Overall study: Of a few hundred genotyped donors, roughly 81% grouped in the Caucasian-associated ancestry cluster. General study results and limits: Associated with HLA alleles at 0.05 false discovery rate in a later analysis were 16,951 TCR beta sequences. The study flagged around 160 TCR beta chains as cytomegalovirus-associated. Reports showed the classifier diagnosing cytomegalovirus status with high specificity and sensitivity.

The PCR ran on 60 Vbeta and 13 Jbeta primers. Sequencing was performed with immunoSEQ multiplex PCR; in TCRdb, only in-frame clones are kept and a portion is missing. The data show about 190,000 clones, 75% to 90% seen once. CDR1 is MNHNS, CDR2 SASEGT, per germline. This CDR3 contains 11 residues. Notes on this clone: Its antigen is unknown.

Sequenced material: PBMCs. The clonotype originates from a woman in her 30s in good health and CMV-seronegative. V and J are TRBV6-1 and TRBJ1-1; D may be TRBD1 (5 bases). The CDR3 DNA follows: TGTGGTGCAGGGCCGAACACTGAAGCTTTCTTT. Translating gives CGAGPNTEAFF.